The rows below give T cell receptor beta chains drawn from one sample of a study of T cell responses to AZD1222 COVID-19 vaccine. The protocol was immunoSEQ multiplex PCR, while the TCRdb copy is restricted to in-frame clones and leaves out a portion. In the table there are some 150,000 clones, around nine tenths of which are singletons. The sequences come from peripheral blood, collected on day 0 of AZD1222 vaccination. These receptors all come from an adult in good health. CDR3s leave out the opening cysteine and the closing phenylalanine or tryptophan.

J gene: TRBJ1-1; V gene: TRBV5-6; CDR3 protein: ASSQEGGVRTEAF
J gene: TRBJ2-1; V gene: TRBV6-2/TRBV6-3; CDR3 protein: ASSPGLLNEQF
J gene: TRBJ2-1; V gene: TRBV29-1; CDR3 protein: SVVDDGRANNEQF
J gene: TRBJ1-1; V gene: TRBV9; CDR3 protein: ASSVSTGMNTEAF
J gene: TRBJ2-7; V gene: TRBV29-1; CDR3 protein: SVEGGREWNEQY
J gene: TRBJ2-7; V gene: TRBV6-5; CDR3 protein: ASRITPTGSYEQY
J gene: TRBJ1-1; V gene: TRBV6-5; CDR3 protein: ASRVGWPEAF
J gene: TRBJ1-5; V gene: TRBV6-2/TRBV6-3; CDR3 protein: ASSPGQTDNQPQH
J gene: TRBJ1-1; V gene: TRBV12-3/TRBV12-4; CDR3 protein: ASSLAGGWEAF
J gene: TRBJ2-7; V gene: TRBV10-3; CDR3 protein: AISGGQGGYEQY
J gene: TRBJ1-3; V gene: TRBV30; CDR3 protein: AWSVRNTIY
J gene: TRBJ1-1; V gene: TRBV3-1/TRBV3-2; CDR3 protein: ASSQALPGPQNQSEAF
J gene: TRBJ1-3; V gene: TRBV27; CDR3 protein: ASSLLGGTGSGNTIY
J gene: TRBJ1-1; V gene: TRBV11-3; CDR3 protein: ASSLSTRGREAF
J gene: TRBJ2-1; V gene: TRBV2; CDR3 protein: ASSATSGGRYNEQF
J gene: TRBJ2-4; V gene: TRBV28; CDR3 protein: ASSLSRVNIQY
J gene: TRBJ1-1; V gene: TRBV18; CDR3 protein: ASSPLEWTGNTEAF
J gene: TRBJ1-5; V gene: TRBV7-8; CDR3 protein: ASSLEGYQLNQPQH